These 29 T cell receptor beta chains originate from one sample sequenced in a study of early T cells in non-severe SARS-CoV-2 infection (dated by TCRdb to the early 2020s). Libraries were prepared through 5' RACE. These reads were obtained on a NextSeq 500. TCRdb handled the public reads itself, with Q25 trimming in fastp and clone calling in MiXCR, and kept productive beta chains. One record per CDR3 amino acid sequence lists the most common genes and DNA. The sample data list 40,000 to 60,000 distinct CDR3 sequences, and about 7.4% of these were observed just once. The ten largest clones add up to about 5.3% of the sample. The sequencing sample was made of whole blood. The receptors originated from an adult who was a healthcare worker with PCR-confirmed SARS-CoV-2 infection or an uninfected control (not recorded which).

This clonotype was seen a few times. This chain connects TRBV6-1 to TRBJ1-5; the D is unclear. V dropped 2 bases and J dropped 6 bases, with 8 bases sitting between them. Germline CDR1 reads MNHNS; CDR2 reads SASEGT. This CDR3 comprises 13 residues. This chain's CDR3 is CASSEMWVQPQHF. In DNA, the CDR3 is TGTGCCAGCAGTGAAATGTGGGTTCAGCCCCAGCATTTT.

This clonotype was detected a few times. The rearrangement links TRBV12-3 or TRBV12-4 to TRBJ2-7; 8 nucleotides agree with TRBD1. Losses at the gene ends were 5 bases for V and 0 bases for J; bases not matched to a gene: 6. The CDR3 is 15 residues long. This chain's CDR3 is CASSRWTGNSYEQYF. The CDR3 DNA is TGTGCCAGCAGTCGCTGGACAGGGAACTCCTACGAGCAGTACTTC.

This clonotype was observed a few times. The V gene is TRBV29-1, the J gene TRBJ2-4, with 9 nucleotides matching TRBD1. The CDR3 runs 13 residues. V gave up 7 bases and J gave up 4 bases; unmatched junction bases: 5. Germline V lookup: CDR1 SQVTM, CDR2 ANQGSEA. Written as DNA, the CDR3 is TGCAGCGGATCCGGGACAGGGAAAAACATTCAGTACTTC. Residues: CSGSGTGKNIQYF.

This clonotype was counted a few times. This chain uses TRBV28 with TRBJ1-5, with D unclear. Germline CDR1 is MDHEN and CDR2 is SYDVKM. The CDR3 totals 12 residues. The germline V and J ends were trimmed by 3 bases and 7 bases, with 7 bases remaining between them. Here the CDR3 DNA reads TGTGCCAGCAGTTTTCTAGGACAGCCCCAGCATTTT. Translation: CASSFLGQPQHF.

The CDR3 DNA sequence: TGTGCCAGCAGGTGGGGACACACCGGGGAGCTGTTTTTT. Its protein product is CASRWGHTGELFF. This rearrangement joins TRBV12-3 or TRBV12-4 to TRBJ2-2; tentatively, D is TRBD1 or TRBD2 (5 bases each). There are 13 residues in the CDR3. The ends were cut back, 6 bases at V and 3 bases at J, with 8 bases in the middle.

The CDR3 DNA is TGTGCCAGCAGACCCGCCGACAGGGTCGAATCACCCCTCCACTTT. Its protein product is CASRPADRVESPLHF. The chain employs TRBV12-3 or TRBV12-4 and TRBJ1-6, with TRBD1 identical over 7 bases. This CDR3 spans 15 amino acids. V dropped 6 bases and J dropped 10; count of bases not matched to a gene: 12.

This clonotype has at least ten counts. The chain links TRBV6-2 or TRBV6-3 to TRBJ2-6; D assignment may be TRBD1 or TRBD2 (5 bases each). Trimming took off 1 base at V and 0 bases at J, with 10 bases between the two ends. This CDR3 spans 17 amino acids. Germline CDR1 and CDR2: MNHEY and SVGEGT. In DNA, the CDR3 is TGTGCCAGCAGTTACTGGGGACGTTCCTCTGGGGCCAACGTCCTGACTTTC. Residues: CASSYWGRSSGANVLTF.

This clonotype was detected ten times or more. The CDR3 protein is CASSSRQGDNSPLHF. The CDR3 DNA sequence: TGTGCCAGCAGTTCTCGACAGGGGGATAATTCACCCCTCCACTTT. The chain joins TRBV12-3 or TRBV12-4 to TRBJ1-6; TRBD1 matches at 9 bases. With V trimmed by 4 bases and J by 5 bases, 3 bases remained unmatched. The CDR3 is 15 residues long.

This clonotype has at least ten counts. The chain combines TRBV2 with TRBJ2-1; 9 positions match TRBD1. The CDR3 sequence is 13 residues long. The V and J ends lost 6 bases and 4 bases, in that order; junction bases with no gene match: 1. Germline CDR1 reads SNHLY; CDR2 reads FYNNEI. The CDR3 is CASSGTGYNEQFF. CDR3 sequence (DNA): TGTGCCAGCAGCGGGACAGGGTACAATGAGCAGTTCTTC.

This clonotype has ten or more counts. The chain recombines TRBV7-2 with TRBJ1-1, with D possibly TRBD1 on 5 matching bases. The CDR3 is made up of 14 amino acids. V lost 1 base and J 0 bases, leaving 6 bases between the germline ends. Germline assignment: CDR1 SGHTA and CDR2 FQGNSA. CDR3 nucleotides: TGTGCCAGCAGCTTAGGGGACCTGAACACTGAAGCTTTCTTT. Protein sequence: CASSLGDLNTEAFF.

The rearrangement uses TRBV9 and TRBJ2-1; D tentatively fits TRBD1 or TRBD2 (5 bases each). This CDR3 spans 10 amino acids. Germline V CDR1 and CDR2: SGDLS, YYNGEE. The chain's CDR3 is CVSRGRGRFF. In DNA, the CDR3 is TGTGTCAGTCGGGGCCGAGGACGGTTCTTC.

In its sample, this clonotype was seen many times. The chain uses TRBV4-3 and TRBJ1-6; D is unresolved. V lost 3 bases, J lost 8 bases, and 5 bases lay in between. The CDR3 spans 12 residues. CDR1 and CDR2 from the germline V gene are LGHNA and YSLEER. The chain's CDR3 is CASSQGDSPLHF. In nucleotides, the CDR3 is TGCGCCAGCAGCCAGGGAGATTCACCCCTCCACTTT.

This clonotype was observed at least ten times. This chain connects TRBV28 to TRBJ1-1; D unclear. Germline V gene lookup returns CDR1 MDHEN and CDR2 SYDVKM. With 5 bases removed from V and 3 bases from J, the gap between germline ends came to 10 bases. This CDR3 is 13 amino acids long. The CDR3 region has the DNA TGTGCCAGCAGTCACGGGAAATACACTGAAGCTTTCTTT. It yields the protein CASSHGKYTEAFF.

This clonotype was observed at least ten times. V and J are TRBV30 and TRBJ1-1; possibly TRBD1 for D (6 bases). The CDR3 spans 12 residues. The V end lost 6 bases, the J end lost 5 bases, and 13 bases lay between the germline ends. From germline, CDR1 is GTSNPN and CDR2 SVGIG (reference sequence). The CDR3 is CACSPGATEAFF. CDR3 DNA: TGTGCCTGCTCGCCAGGGGCAACTGAAGCTTTCTTT.

This clonotype was seen more than once but under ten times. This chain links TRBV7-2 with TRBJ2-3, with TRBD1 as a possible D gene (5 bases). Germline CDR1 SGHTA, CDR2 FQGNSA. Trimming took off 1 base at V and 3 bases at J, with 11 bases between the two ends. CDR3 size: 15 residues. The CDR3 DNA reads TGTGCCAGCAGCTTAGATAAAAGGGGTACAGATACGCAGTATTTT. Amino acids: CASSLDKRGTDTQYF.

This clonotype was counted many times. The rearrangement joins TRBV27 to TRBJ2-7; the match to TRBD1 covers 7 bases. Germline V gene lookup returns CDR1 MNHEY and CDR2 SMNVEV (reference sequence). With V trimmed by 0 bases and J by 2 bases, 4 bases remained unmatched. This CDR3 has 15 residues. CDR3 sequence reads: CASSLSPDRAYEQYF. As DNA, the CDR3 is TGTGCCAGCAGTTTATCCCCCGACAGGGCCTACGAGCAGTACTTC.

This clonotype was observed at least ten times. Here the CDR3 DNA reads TGCGCCAGTAACAGGGCGATGAACACTGAAGCTTTCTTT. Its protein product is CASNRAMNTEAFF. The gene calls are TRBV10-2 and TRBJ1-1; D is perhaps TRBD1 (6 bases). The ends were cut back, 9 bases at V and 0 bases at J, with 11 bases in the middle. Germline-derived CDR1 and CDR2 are WSHSY and SAAADI. The CDR3 is 13 residues long.

The J gene is TRBJ2-7, the V gene TRBV19; 10 bases map to TRBD1. The germline CDR1 and CDR2 sequences are LNHDA and SQIVND (reference sequence). V lost 5 bases, J lost 0 bases, and 4 bases stayed unmatched. The CDR3 spans 15 residues. CDR3 sequence: CASSVGQGSSYEQYF. The CDR3 nucleotides are TGTGCCAGTAGTGTGGGACAGGGGAGCTCCTACGAGCAGTACTTC.

The V gene is TRBV2, the J gene TRBJ1-3; D is undetermined. Looked up from germline, CDR1 is SNHLY and CDR2 is FYNNEI. The ends were cut back, 7 bases at V and 4 bases at J, with 11 bases in the middle. The CDR3 length is 13 residues. CDR3 protein: CASKRGYGNTIYF. As DNA, the CDR3 is TGTGCCAGCAAGCGAGGGTACGGAAACACCATATATTTT.

The chain combines TRBV10-1 with TRBJ1-1; 8 positions agree with TRBD1. With 5 bases clipped from V and 1 base from J, the junction kept 3 bases outside the gene matches. This CDR3 has 14 residues. The germline gives CDR1 WNHNN, CDR2 SYGVQD (reference sequence). This chain's CDR3 is CASSSGTGNTEAFF. The CDR3, as DNA: TGCGCCAGCAGTTCCGGGACAGGGAACACTGAAGCTTTCTTT.

This clonotype has at least ten counts. The chain combines TRBV29-1 with TRBJ2-3; D is uncertain. Germline V gene sequence: CDR1 SQVTM, CDR2 ANQGSEA. Trimming stripped 0 bases from V and 2 bases from J, with 9 bases between. CDR3 length equals 14 residues. CDR3 sequence: CSVEDPNLTDTQYF. In DNA form, the CDR3 reads TGCAGCGTTGAAGATCCAAATCTCACAGATACGCAGTATTTT.

This clonotype appeared many times. The V and J genes are TRBV20-1 and TRBJ2-2; D call uncertain. V lost 3 bases, J lost 6 bases, and 8 bases lay in between. CDR3 length: 12 amino acids. CDR1 DFQATT and CDR2 SNEGSKA come from the germline V gene (reference sequence). The CDR3 sequence: CSASVFAGELFF. CDR3 nucleotides: TGCAGTGCTAGCGTTTTCGCCGGGGAGCTGTTTTTT.

This clonotype was seen many times. The chain carries TRBV24-1 and TRBJ2-2, with a possible D match to TRBD1 (6 bases). Germline V CDR1 and CDR2: KGHDR, SFDVKD. The CDR3 loop spans 14 amino acids. V was shortened by 6 bases and J by 4 bases, with 11 bases between the two germline ends. CDR3 sequence (DNA): TGTGCCACCAGTTCCCCCAGGGGCACCGGGGAGCTGTTTTTT. This codes for CATSSPRGTGELFF.

The chain has TRBV30 and TRBJ2-1; D remains unclear. Germline assignment: CDR1 GTSNPN and CDR2 SVGIG (reference sequence). V lost 0 bases and J 12 bases, leaving 15 bases between the germline ends. This CDR3 region has 13 residues. The CDR3 loop reads CAWSVGKGQRQFF. The CDR3, as DNA: TGTGCCTGGAGTGTAGGGAAAGGGCAGAGGCAGTTCTTC. Complete variable domain (other parts from reference TRBV30 and TRBJ2-1): SQTIHQWPATLVQPVGSPLSLECTVEGTSNPNLYWYRQAAGRGLQLLFYSVGIGQISSEVPQNLSASRPQDRQFILSSKKLLLSDSGFYLCAWSVGKGQRQFFGPGTRLTVL.

CDR3 loop: CASSLERGGLRTDTQYF. CDR3 coding DNA: TGTGCCAGCAGCTTAGAGCGGGGGGGCCTTAGGACAGATACGCAGTATTTT. The V gene is TRBV5-4, the J gene TRBJ2-3; 10 positions match TRBD2. V shed 2 bases and J 3 bases; nucleotides not matched to a gene: 9. The CDR3 spans 17 residues. Germline V CDR1 and CDR2: SGHNT, YYREEE (reference sequence). Together with reference TRBV5-4 and TRBJ2-3, the CDR3 gives the full variable domain: ETGVTQSPTHLIKTRGQQVTLRCSSQSGHNTVSWYQQALGQGPQFIFQYYREEENGRGNFPPRFSGLQFPNYSSELNVNALELDDSALYLCASSLERGGLRTDTQYFGPGTRLTVL.

Many counts were recorded for this clonotype. The V call is TRBV6-2 or TRBV6-3, the J call TRBJ2-5, with D unclear. This CDR3 comprises 14 residues. V shed 6 bases and J shed 4 bases, with 15 bases lying between them. Germline-derived CDR1 and CDR2 are MNHEY and SVGEGT. CDR3 DNA sequence: TGTGCCAGCAGAGGACCCGAAGAAGTAGAGACCCAGTACTTC. It specifies CASRGPEEVETQYF.

This clonotype has a count of ten or more. The chain employs TRBV20-1 and TRBJ2-3; D is unresolved. The V gene's germline CDR1 is DFQATT and CDR2 SNEGSKA (reference sequence). V was pared by 3 bases and J by 0 bases, with 7 bases between. This CDR3 is built from 13 residues. This chain's CDR3 is CSARLHSTDTQYF. CDR3 DNA sequence: TGCAGTGCTAGGCTACATAGCACAGATACGCAGTATTTT.

The sample holds many counts of this clonotype. The rearrangement uses TRBV6-4 and TRBJ2-2; 9 nucleotides align to TRBD1. The CDR3 has 17 amino acids. Germline-derived CDR1 and CDR2 are MRHNA and SNTAGT. The V and J ends lost 0 bases and 3 bases, in that order; junction bases with no gene match: 5. The CDR3 coding sequence is TGTGCCAGCAGTGACTCGGGGACAGGGATGGACACCGGGGAGCTGTTTTTT. As protein: CASSDSGTGMDTGELFF.

This chain joins TRBV5-6 and TRBJ2-3; 10 positions match TRBD2. The ends lost 0 bases at V and 4 bases at J; junction bases unmatched: 5. Germline CDR1 is SGHDT and CDR2 is YYEEEE. The CDR3 runs 16 residues. This CDR3 is CASSLEVAGGPDTQYF. The CDR3 nucleotides are TGTGCCAGCAGCTTGGAGGTAGCGGGGGGCCCAGATACGCAGTATTTT.